The 21 T cell receptor beta chains reported below all come from one sample, sequenced in a study of post-analysis software for immune sequencing data (dated by TCRdb to between 2015 and 2016). What the study reported, not specific to this receptor: A handful of TRBV segments, including TRBV5-6, TRBV5-1 and TRBV20-1, were significantly more frequent in patients than controls.

What these receptors recognize is not known. Library prep was done by PCR. Sequenced on an Illumina HiSeq 2500. Unique molecular identifiers were incorporated into TCR beta cDNA libraries to reduce PCR and sequencing biases. TCRdb trimmed the raw reads at Q25, called clones with MiXCR and kept productive beta chains. Each CDR3 protein appears once, grouped with its most common genes and DNA. The sample records approximately 660,000 distinct CDR3 sequences, roughly three fifths of which are singletons. The biggest ten clones account for about 11% of the sample. Sequencing input: blood. The receptors were sampled from a girl aged 2-15 years with multiple sclerosis.

The chain employs TRBV12-5 and TRBJ2-5; D unclear. The germline gives CDR1 LGHNT, CDR2 FRNRAP. This CDR3 is built from 17 residues. V was clipped by 6 bases and J by 2 bases, with 22 bases between them. This chain's CDR3 is CASGAWSGRPVQETQYF. The DNA of the CDR3 is TGTGCTAGTGGAGCTTGGTCGGGCAGGCCCGTACAAGAGACCCAGTACTTC.

The gene calls are TRBV9 and TRBJ2-5; D gene uncertain. CDR1 is SGDLS and CDR2 is YYNGEE in the germline V gene. V was clipped by 0 bases and J by 0 bases, with 6 bases between them. The CDR3 is 14 amino acids. DNA of the CDR3: TGTGCCAGCAGCGTAGATGAGTACCAAGAGACCCAGTACTTC. As protein: CASSVDEYQETQYF.

V usage is TRBV6-2 or TRBV6-3 and J usage is TRBJ2-5; D is possibly TRBD2 (6 bases). The CDR3 spans 17 residues. CDR1 and CDR2 from the germline V gene are MNHEY and SVGEGT. V shed 4 bases and J shed 11 bases, with 29 bases lying between them. The CDR3 region is CASSLGIGGEILREQYF. The CDR3 DNA follows: TGTGCCAGCAGTTTGGGTATCGGCGGGGAGATCCTCCGGGAGCAGTACTTC.

This clonotype was counted a few times. This chain uses TRBV7-2 with TRBJ2-1, with TRBD1 matching 7 bases. Germline V gene lookup returns CDR1 SGHTA and CDR2 FQGNSA. This CDR3 is 17 amino acids long. The V and J ends lost 3 bases and 0 bases, in that order; junction bases with no gene match: 8. The CDR3 loop is CASSFYPRGSSYNEQFF. CDR3 coding DNA: TGTGCCAGCAGCTTTTACCCCAGGGGGAGCTCCTACAATGAGCAGTTCTTC.

This clonotype has only a few counts. The chain joins TRBV5-1 to TRBJ2-1, with D perhaps TRBD2 (5 bases). The germline gives CDR1 SGHRS, CDR2 YFSETQ. V was cut by 6 bases and J by 9 bases, with 16 bases left in between. There are 13 residues in the CDR3. The CDR3 region has the DNA TGCGCCAGCAAAACCCTTAGTGAGGGTGAGCAGTTCTTC. Its translation: CASKTLSEGEQFF.

This rearrangement joins TRBV10-3 to TRBJ1-6; 10 nucleotides align to TRBD1. The length of the CDR3 is 17 residues. In germline, CDR1 is ENHRY, CDR2 SYGVKD. J gave up 7 bases and V 0 bases, and 6 bases lay outside the gene matches. Here the CDR3 DNA reads TGTGCCATCAGTGAGTCGTGGACAGGGGGTTTGAATTCACCCCTCCACTTT. This translates into CAISESWTGGLNSPLHF.

This rearrangement joins TRBV11-1 to TRBJ1-2, with D perhaps TRBD1 (5 bases). Trimming pared 5 bases from V and 5 bases from J, leaving 18 bases between. Germline loops: CDR1 SGHAT, CDR2 FQDESV (reference sequence). This CDR3 is built from 15 residues. This chain's CDR3 is CASSQLLGTPYGYTF. CDR3 DNA: TGTGCCAGCAGCCAACTGCTCGGGACTCCGTATGGCTACACCTTC.

In its sample, this clonotype was seen a few times. The J gene is TRBJ2-7, the V gene TRBV28; TRBD1 matches 8 bases. The CDR3 is 14 residues long. V lost 5 bases, J lost 8 bases, and 11 bases stayed unmatched. CDR1 and CDR2 (germline): MDHEN, SYDVKM. DNA for the CDR3: TGTGCCAGCAGTGTGACAGGGGAACTCATCCAGCAGTACTTC. Encoded protein: CASSVTGELIQQYF.

Only a few counts were recorded for this clonotype. CDR3 amino acids: CASSSPGLQETQYF. For the CDR3, the DNA is TGTGCCAGCAGCTCGCCCGGGCTACAAGAGACCCAGTACTTC. The chain uses TRBV7-2 and TRBJ2-5; D is ambiguous. V lost 4 bases, J lost 2 bases, and 11 bases lay in between. The CDR3 runs to 14 residues. Germline CDR1 SGHTA, CDR2 FQGNSA.

The J gene is TRBJ2-3, the V gene TRBV10-3; tentative D call: TRBD2 (6 bases). V was pared by 6 bases and J by 2 bases, with 15 bases between. The CDR3 is 15 residues long. CDR1 and CDR2 from the germline V gene are ENHRY and SYGVKD. In DNA form, the CDR3 reads TGTGCCATCAGCCCGGGACCGGGGGACACAGATACGCAGTATTTT. Amino acid sequence: CAISPGPGDTDTQYF.

The rearrangement joins TRBV5-5 to TRBJ2-5; D call uncertain. Germline CDR1 is SGHKS and CDR2 is YYEKEE (reference sequence). The CDR3 totals 15 residues. The V and J ends lost 4 bases and 5 bases respectively, with 18 bases between them. CDR3 sequence reads: CASSPQEGPWETQYF. CDR3 sequence (DNA): TGTGCCAGCAGCCCCCAAGAAGGACCCTGGGAGACCCAGTACTTC.

This clonotype appeared a few times. The chain combines TRBV2 with TRBJ2-3; D call uncertain. V was trimmed by 7 bases and J by 3 bases, leaving 17 bases between them. CDR1 and CDR2 (germline): SNHLY, FYNNEI. This CDR3 has 15 residues. The CDR3 DNA follows: TGTGCCAGCACCCCCAGGAGCTCGGAAACAGATACGCAGTATTTT. It specifies CASTPRSSETDTQYF.

The chain uses TRBV20-1 and TRBJ2-4, with TRBD1 matching 8 bases. Per the germline V gene, CDR1 is DFQATT and CDR2 is SNEGSKA (reference sequence). This CDR3 has 12 residues. Trimming took 7 bases from V and 7 from J; bases not matched to a gene: 6. CDR3 residues: CSVQGAGNIQYF. DNA of the CDR3: TGCAGTGTGCAGGGGGCCGGGAACATTCAGTACTTC.

This rearrangement joins TRBV7-9 to TRBJ2-1, with D perhaps assigned TRBD1 or TRBD2 (6 bases each). CDR1 and CDR2 (germline): SEHNR, FQNEAQ (reference sequence). V lost 3 bases and J lost 9, with 18 bases in between. The CDR3 loop spans 15 amino acids. The CDR3 DNA follows: TGTGCCAGCAGCTTCCTCGGGGGCATTGAGAGTGAGCAGTTCTTC. Amino acids: CASSFLGGIESEQFF.

The chain employs TRBV3-1 and TRBJ2-7; 8 positions match TRBD2. The germline CDR1 and CDR2 sequences are LGHDT and YNNKEL (reference sequence). J gave up 3 bases and V 1 base, and 5 bases lay outside the gene matches. This CDR3 is 15 amino acids long. CDR3 sequence: CASSQVRAGDYEQYF. In DNA, the CDR3 is TGTGCCAGCAGCCAAGTTCGAGCGGGAGACTACGAGCAGTACTTC.

The CDR3 bases are TGTGCCACCAGTTCCATCAGGGGTGAGCAGTTCTTC. Translating gives CATSSIRGEQFF. The rearrangement joins TRBV24-1 to TRBJ2-1; D is perhaps TRBD1 (6 bases). Per the germline V gene, CDR1 is KGHDR and CDR2 is SFDVKD. The CDR3 covers 12 residues. With 6 bases removed from V and 9 bases from J, the gap between germline ends came to 11 bases.

The gene calls are TRBV12-3 or TRBV12-4 and TRBJ2-7; D gene unclear. The CDR3 is made up of 14 amino acids. Trimming stripped 2 bases from V and 4 bases from J, with 12 bases between. The chain's CDR3 is CASSLQLEWYEQYF. CDR3 in DNA: TGTGCCAGCAGTTTACAGCTAGAATGGTACGAGCAGTACTTC.

This rearrangement joins TRBV12-3 or TRBV12-4 to TRBJ2-1; 7 bases align to TRBD2. The CDR3 runs 16 residues. The V gene end was trimmed by 4 bases and the J gene end by 2 bases; junction bases not matched to a gene: 8. This CDR3 is CASSSNKRGPYNEQFF. The CDR3 DNA follows: TGTGCCAGCAGTTCTAATAAGCGGGGACCCTACAATGAGCAGTTCTTC.

The V and J genes are TRBV7-2 and TRBJ2-5; perhaps TRBD1 as D (5 bases). The ends were cut back, 5 bases at V and 2 bases at J, with 12 bases in the middle. The CDR3 extends over 14 amino acids. Germline V gene lookup returns CDR1 SGHTA and CDR2 FQGNSA. The CDR3 loop is CASSTETVQETQYF. CDR3 sequence (DNA): TGTGCCAGCAGCACGGAGACAGTACAAGAGACCCAGTACTTC. Together with reference TRBV7-2 and TRBJ2-5, the CDR3 gives the full variable domain: GAGVSQSPSNKVTEKGKDVELRCDPISGHTALYWYRQSLGQGLEFLIYFQGNSAPDKSGLPSDRFSAERTGGSVSTLTIQRTQQEDSAVYLCASSTETVQETQYFGPGTRLLVL.

This clonotype has only a few counts. The rearrangement links TRBV15 to TRBJ2-4; possibly TRBD2 for D (5 bases). The CDR3 has 17 amino acids. Germline V gene sequence: CDR1 LNHNV, CDR2 YYDKDF (reference sequence). V was shortened by 0 bases and J by 0 bases, with 12 bases between the two germline ends. This chain's CDR3 is CATSREAEALAKNIQYF. CDR3 bases: TGTGCCACCAGCAGAGAGGCGGAGGCTCTAGCCAAAAACATTCAGTACTTC.

This clonotype was picked up a small number of times. The chain links TRBV6-6 to TRBJ2-5; D remains unclear. The length of the CDR3 is 14 residues. Between the trimmed V and J ends, which lost 7 bases and 2 bases, there was a span of 14 bases. Germline CDR1 reads MNHNY; CDR2 reads SVGAGI (reference sequence). The CDR3 reads CASKPPNFQETQYF. The CDR3 DNA follows: TGTGCCAGCAAACCCCCCAATTTTCAAGAGACCCAGTACTTC.